This T cell receptor beta chain was sequenced for a study of cytomegalovirus exposure and HLA in healthy donors. The PCR made use of 60 Vbeta and 13 Jbeta primers. TCRdb's table, derived via immunoSEQ multiplex PCR, lists solely in-frame clones and lacks some. Reported are under 200,000 clones; the ten largest clones contain 6.5%. The CDR3 length is 21 residues. V was clipped by 5 bases and J by 1 base; unmatched bases: 15. CDR1 is MDHEN, CDR2 SYDVKM, per germline. Sequences were obtained from PBMCs. The chain joins TRBV28 to TRBJ2-1; 15 nucleotides align to TRBD2. The clonotype comes from a man aged 30-40 years in good health and CMV-seronegative. This CDR3 reads CASSPGLGLAGGVLSYNEQFF. The CDR3 nucleotides read TGTGCCAGCAGTCCCGGCCTAGGACTAGCGGGAGGGGTCCTTTCCTACAATGAGCAGTTCTTC.